The next 14 T cell receptor beta chains were all read from a single sample in a study of shared clonotypes between healthy human individuals (dated by TCRdb to 2018 to 2021). The library was prepared using the immunoSEQ multiplex PCR assay. Held by TCRdb, this immuneACCESS table contains in-frame sequences only and omits some clones. Under half of the omission traces to an unresolved V gene where checked; the cause of the rest is unknown. The sample table holds about 2.3 million clones, of which more than 85% were seen once. The ten largest clones capture around 0.4% of the sample. The sample was naive CD4+ T cells from PBMCs. According to the study, the label for this sample's cell subset or site signals: CD45RA+ positively selected. These receptors all stem from a man younger than 30 in good health. Some clones in this sample may be carry-over from other donors' samples.

The chain is built from TRBV5-1 and TRBJ2-2; D is ambiguous. Germline V gene data show CDR1 as SGHRS and CDR2 as YFSETQ. This CDR3 has 18 residues. The V end lost 4 bases, the J end lost 0 bases, and 19 bases lay between the germline ends. CDR3 protein: CASSPGYSSVANTGELFF. CDR3 nucleotides: TGCGCCAGCAGCCCCGGCTACAGCTCCGTCGCGAACACCGGGGAGCTGTTTTTT.

The rearrangement uses TRBV6-1 and TRBJ1-5; tentative D call: TRBD1 (5 bases). The CDR3 is made up of 15 amino acids. The V and J ends lost 2 bases and 3 bases respectively, with 11 bases between them. Germline CDR1 reads MNHNS; CDR2 reads SASEGT. CDR3 residues: CASSEFGTFNQPQHF. CDR3 DNA sequence: TGTGCCAGCAGTGAATTTGGGACCTTCAATCAGCCCCAGCATTTT.

This rearrangement joins TRBV5-6 to TRBJ1-1; tentatively, D is TRBD1 (6 bases). V was shortened by 2 bases and J by 4 bases, with 21 bases between the two germline ends. The germline CDR1 and CDR2 sequences are SGHDT and YYEEEE. The CDR3 extends over 17 amino acids. CDR3 coding DNA: TGTGCCAGCAGCTTACGGACAGTGACTTCGAGGGTCACTGAAGCTTTCTTT. Its protein product is CASSLRTVTSRVTEAFF.

The chain employs TRBV5-6 and TRBJ2-6; D gene unclear. The CDR3 totals 15 residues. The V gene's germline CDR1 is SGHDT and CDR2 YYEEEE. V dropped 2 bases and J dropped 3 bases, with 9 bases sitting between them. The CDR3 reads CASSFRFGGANVLTF. The CDR3 DNA reads as TGTGCCAGCAGCTTCCGGTTCGGTGGGGCCAACGTCCTGACTTTC.

Details on this clone: The sample carries other DNA sequences with the same CDR3. The genes are TRBV6-6 and TRBJ1-2, with a tentative D call TRBD1 (6 bases). The CDR3 has 13 amino acids. V lost 6 bases, J lost 2 bases, and 10 bases lay in between. Germline-derived CDR1 and CDR2 are MNHNY and SVGAGI (reference sequence). The CDR3 sequence is CASSPDRNYGYTF. CDR3 in DNA: TGTGCCAGCAGCCCCGACAGGAACTATGGCTACACCTTC.

V usage is TRBV6-1 and J usage is TRBJ1-5; a weak D match, TRBD1 (5 bases). This CDR3 spans 16 amino acids. Germline V CDR1 and CDR2: MNHNS, SASEGT. V was cut by 0 bases and J by 0 bases, with 9 bases left in between. CDR3 nucleotide sequence: TGTGCCAGCAGTGAAGCGACAGCTTATAGCAATCAGCCCCAGCATTTT. This gives the protein CASSEATAYSNQPQHF.

V is TRBV18 and J is TRBJ1-2; 8 bases align to TRBD1. CDR1 and CDR2 from the germline V gene are KGHSH and LQKENI. The V and J ends lost 4 bases and 7 bases, in that order; junction bases with no gene match: 11. CDR3 size: 15 residues. CDR3 DNA: TGTGCCAGCTCACTCACGACAGGGGATGTCTCTGGCTACACCTTC. Its protein product is CASSLTTGDVSGYTF. Combining the CDR3 with reference TRBV18 and TRBJ1-2 gives the whole variable domain NAGVMQNPRHLVRRRGQEARLRCSPMKGHSHVYWYRQLPEEGLKFMVYLQKENIIDESGMPKERFSAEFPKEGPSILRIQQVVRGDSAAYFCASSLTTGDVSGYTFGSGTRLTVV.

V gene TRBV6-1 combines with J gene TRBJ1-5; perhaps TRBD1 as D (5 bases). Germline V gene sequence: CDR1 MNHNS, CDR2 SASEGT. The V gene lost 5 bases and the J gene lost 4 bases, with 15 bases spanning the gap. The CDR3 extends over 15 amino acids. The CDR3 sequence is CASSPRQRENQPQHF. Here the CDR3 DNA reads TGTGCCAGCAGTCCCCGACAGAGAGAGAATCAGCCCCAGCATTTT.

This clone was seen just once. This chain joins TRBV7-9 and TRBJ2-5, with TRBD1 matching over 10 bases. The CDR3 sequence is 14 residues long. Germline V CDR1 and CDR2: SEHNR, FQNEAQ (reference sequence). Losses at the gene ends were 5 bases for V and 5 bases for J; bases not matched to a gene: 5. This CDR3 is CASSPTGGGETQYF. The CDR3 DNA reads as TGTGCCAGCAGCCCGACAGGGGGCGGCGAGACCCAGTACTTC. Full variable domain (rest looked up from reference TRBV7-9 and TRBJ2-5): DTGVSQNPRHKITKRGQNVTFRCDPISEHNRLYWYRQTLGQGPEFLTYFQNEAQLEKSRLLSDRFSAERPKGSFSTLEIQRTEQGDSAMYLCASSPTGGGETQYFGPGTRLLVL.

A note on this clone: At the DNA level, this CDR3 is encoded by other sequences in the same sample as well. The J gene is TRBJ2-5, the V gene TRBV6-5, with unresolved D. Germline CDR1 and CDR2: MNHEY and SVGAGI. V was trimmed by 1 base and J by 4 bases, leaving 10 bases between them. This CDR3 is 14 amino acids long. Here the CDR3 DNA reads TGTGCCAGCAGTTACTTGGGCTCTAGAGAGACCCAGTACTTC. Protein sequence: CASSYLGSRETQYF.

This clone has a single count. The chain recombines TRBV6-1 with TRBJ2-3; no clear D. The V end was cut by 8 bases, the J end by 2 bases, with 8 bases between. Germline lookup yields CDR1 MNHNS and CDR2 SASEGT. CDR3 size: 12 residues. The DNA for the CDR3 is TGTGCCAGCTTCAACCCCACAGATACGCAGTATTTT. Translated, it gives CASFNPTDTQYF.

In its sample, this clone was seen a few times. This chain uses TRBV7-2 with TRBJ2-7, with D perhaps TRBD2 (6 bases). V lost 3 bases and J 3 bases, leaving 12 bases between the germline ends. CDR1 is SGHTA, CDR2 FQGNSA, per germline. This CDR3 has 14 residues. The CDR3 DNA reads as TGTGCCAGCAGCTTTGGGACTGGATACTACGAGCAGTACTTC. This translates into CASSFGTGYYEQYF.

The rearrangement uses TRBV27 and TRBJ2-6; D is ambiguous. Trimming took 3 bases from V and 2 from J, leaving 8 bases between them. The length of the CDR3 is 15 residues. Germline CDR1 MNHEY, CDR2 SMNVEV (reference sequence). The CDR3 sequence is CASSFLVTGANVLTF. DNA of the CDR3: TGTGCCAGCAGTTTTCTGGTGACTGGGGCCAACGTCCTGACTTTC.

The gene calls are TRBV7-3 and TRBJ2-1; TRBD2 aligns across 12 bases. The CDR3 runs 17 residues. With V trimmed by 0 bases and J by 5 bases, 5 bases remained unmatched. Looked up from germline, CDR1 is SGHTA and CDR2 is FQGTGA. The CDR3 coding sequence is TGTGCCAGCAGCTTAACGGCTACTAGCGGGGGGCACAATGAGCAGTTCTTC. The encoded protein is CASSLTATSGGHNEQFF.